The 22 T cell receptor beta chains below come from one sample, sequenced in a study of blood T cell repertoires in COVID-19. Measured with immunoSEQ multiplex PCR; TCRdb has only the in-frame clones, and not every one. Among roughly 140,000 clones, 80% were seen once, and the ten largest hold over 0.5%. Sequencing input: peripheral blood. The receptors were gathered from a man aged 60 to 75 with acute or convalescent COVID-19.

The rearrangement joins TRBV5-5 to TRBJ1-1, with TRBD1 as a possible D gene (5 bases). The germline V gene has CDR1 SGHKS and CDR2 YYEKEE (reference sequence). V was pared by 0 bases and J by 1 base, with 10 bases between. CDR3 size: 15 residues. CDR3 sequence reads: CASSLDPQGNTEAFF. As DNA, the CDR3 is TGTGCCAGCAGCTTGGACCCCCAGGGGAACACTGAAGCTTTCTTT.

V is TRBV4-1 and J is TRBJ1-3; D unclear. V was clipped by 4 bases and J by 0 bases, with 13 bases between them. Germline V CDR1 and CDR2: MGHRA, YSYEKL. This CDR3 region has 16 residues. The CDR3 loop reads CASSPPVLGSGNTIYF. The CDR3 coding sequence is TGCGCCAGCAGCCCTCCCGTCCTAGGCTCTGGAAACACCATATATTTT.

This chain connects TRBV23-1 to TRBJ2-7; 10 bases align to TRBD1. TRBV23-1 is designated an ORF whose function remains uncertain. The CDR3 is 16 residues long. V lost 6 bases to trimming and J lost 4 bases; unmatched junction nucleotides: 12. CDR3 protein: CASRRFGQGGKYEQYF. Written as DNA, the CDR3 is TGCGCCAGCAGGCGATTCGGACAGGGGGGGAAATACGAGCAGTACTTC.

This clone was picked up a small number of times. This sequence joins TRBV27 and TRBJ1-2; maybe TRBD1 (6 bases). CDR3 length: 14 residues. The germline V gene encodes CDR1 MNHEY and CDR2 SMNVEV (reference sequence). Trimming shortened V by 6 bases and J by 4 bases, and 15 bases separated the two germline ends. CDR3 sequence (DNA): TGTGCCAGCAGACGTGCGGGCAGGGGCTATGGCTACACCTTC. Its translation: CASRRAGRGYGYTF.

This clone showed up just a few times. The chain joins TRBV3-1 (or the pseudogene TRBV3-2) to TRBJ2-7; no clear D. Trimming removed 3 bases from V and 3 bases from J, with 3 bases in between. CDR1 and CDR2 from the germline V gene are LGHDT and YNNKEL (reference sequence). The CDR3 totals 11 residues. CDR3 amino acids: CASSHNYEQYF. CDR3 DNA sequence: TGTGCCAGCAGCCACAACTACGAGCAGTACTTC.

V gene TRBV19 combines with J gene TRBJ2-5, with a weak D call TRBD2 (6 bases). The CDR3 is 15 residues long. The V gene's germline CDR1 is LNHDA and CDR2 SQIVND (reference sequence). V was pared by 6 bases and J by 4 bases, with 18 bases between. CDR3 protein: CASSISGLEVETQYF. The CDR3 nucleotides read TGTGCCAGTAGCATTAGCGGCCTTGAGGTAGAGACCCAGTACTTC. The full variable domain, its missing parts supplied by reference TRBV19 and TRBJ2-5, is DGGITQSPKYLFRKEGQNVTLSCEQNLNHDAMYWYRQDPGQGLRLIYYSQIVNDFQKGDIAEGYSVSREKKESFPLTVTSAQKNPTAFYLCASSISGLEVETQYFGPGTRLLVL.

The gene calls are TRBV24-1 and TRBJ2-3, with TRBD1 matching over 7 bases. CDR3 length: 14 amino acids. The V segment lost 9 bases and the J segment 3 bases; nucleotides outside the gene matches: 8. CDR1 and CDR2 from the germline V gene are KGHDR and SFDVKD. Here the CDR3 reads CATGTAQGTDTQYF. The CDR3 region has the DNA TGTGCCACCGGGACAGCCCAGGGTACAGATACGCAGTATTTT.

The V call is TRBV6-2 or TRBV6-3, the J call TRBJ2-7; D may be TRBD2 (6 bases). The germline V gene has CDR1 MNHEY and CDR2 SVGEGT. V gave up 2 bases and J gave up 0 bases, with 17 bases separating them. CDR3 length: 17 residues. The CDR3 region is CASSYTYGRGSSYEQYF. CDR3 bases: TGTGCCAGCAGTTACACTTACGGACGGGGGAGCTCCTACGAGCAGTACTTC.

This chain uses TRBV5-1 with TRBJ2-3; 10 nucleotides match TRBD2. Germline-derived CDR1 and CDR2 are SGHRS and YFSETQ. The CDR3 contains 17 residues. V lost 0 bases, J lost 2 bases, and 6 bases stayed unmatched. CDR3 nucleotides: TGCGCCAGCAGCTTGGCCCTAGCGGGGGCCAACACAGATACGCAGTATTTT. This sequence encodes CASSLALAGANTDTQYF. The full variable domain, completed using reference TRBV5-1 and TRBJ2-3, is KAGVTQTPRYLIKTRGQQVTLSCSPISGHRSVSWYQQTPGQGLQFLFEYFSETQRNKGNFPGRFSGRQFSNSRSEMNVSTLELGDSALYLCASSLALAGANTDTQYFGPGTRLTVL.

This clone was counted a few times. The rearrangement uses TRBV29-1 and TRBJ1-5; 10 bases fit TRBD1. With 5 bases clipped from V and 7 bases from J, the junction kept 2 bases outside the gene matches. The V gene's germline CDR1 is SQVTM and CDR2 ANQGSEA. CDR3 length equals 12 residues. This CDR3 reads CSVWDRGQPQHF. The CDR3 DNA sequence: TGCAGCGTTTGGGACAGGGGCCAGCCCCAGCATTTT.

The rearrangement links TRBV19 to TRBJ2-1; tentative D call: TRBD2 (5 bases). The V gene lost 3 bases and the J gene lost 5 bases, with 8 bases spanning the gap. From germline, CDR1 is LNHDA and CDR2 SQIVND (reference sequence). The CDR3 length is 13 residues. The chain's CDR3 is CASSIGGHNEQFF. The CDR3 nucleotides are TGTGCCAGTAGTATTGGAGGCCACAATGAGCAGTTCTTC.

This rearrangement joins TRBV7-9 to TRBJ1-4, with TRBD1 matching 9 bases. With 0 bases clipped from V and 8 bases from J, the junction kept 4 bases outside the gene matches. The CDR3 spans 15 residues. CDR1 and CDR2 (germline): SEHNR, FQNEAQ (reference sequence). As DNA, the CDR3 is TGTGCCAGCAGCTTAGCCGGGACAGGGAGCGAAAAACTGTTTTTT. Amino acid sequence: CASSLAGTGSEKLFF.

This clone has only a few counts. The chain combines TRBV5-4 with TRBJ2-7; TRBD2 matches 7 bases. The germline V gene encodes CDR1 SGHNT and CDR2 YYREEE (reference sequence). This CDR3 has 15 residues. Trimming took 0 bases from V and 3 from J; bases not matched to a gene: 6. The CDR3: CASSLGAGTNYEQYF. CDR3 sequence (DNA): TGTGCCAGCAGCTTGGGCGCCGGGACTAACTACGAGCAGTACTTC.

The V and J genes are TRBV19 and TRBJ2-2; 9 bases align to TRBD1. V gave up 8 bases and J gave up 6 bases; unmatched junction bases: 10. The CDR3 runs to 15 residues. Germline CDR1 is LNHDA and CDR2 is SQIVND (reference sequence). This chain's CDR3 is CASSKGTGIAGELFF. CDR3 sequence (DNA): TGTGCCAGTTCCAAGGGGACAGGGATTGCCGGGGAGCTGTTTTTT.

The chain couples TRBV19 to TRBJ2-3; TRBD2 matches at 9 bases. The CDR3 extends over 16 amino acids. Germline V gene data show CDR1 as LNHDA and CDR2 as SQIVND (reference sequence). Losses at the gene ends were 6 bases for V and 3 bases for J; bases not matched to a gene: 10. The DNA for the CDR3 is TGTGCCAGTAGGGACCTAGCGGGAATCAGGACAGATACGCAGTATTTT. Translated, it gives CASRDLAGIRTDTQYF.

CDR3 sequence: CASSQPGIAGGGYEQYF. CDR3 coding DNA: TGCGCCAGCAGCCAACCTGGTATCGCGGGGGGCGGCTACGAGCAGTACTTC. The rearrangement joins TRBV4-1 to TRBJ2-7; 8 positions agree with TRBD2. Germline V lookup: CDR1 MGHRA, CDR2 YSYEKL. This CDR3 contains 17 residues. Unmatched junction bases numbered 12, after V lost 2 bases and J lost 3 bases.

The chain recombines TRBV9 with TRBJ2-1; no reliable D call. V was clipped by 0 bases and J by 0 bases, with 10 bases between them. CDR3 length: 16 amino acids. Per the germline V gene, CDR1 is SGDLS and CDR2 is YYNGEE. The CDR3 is CASSVDPNSSYNEQFF. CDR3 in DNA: TGTGCCAGCAGCGTAGACCCGAACAGCTCCTACAATGAGCAGTTCTTC. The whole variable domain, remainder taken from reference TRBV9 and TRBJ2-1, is DSGVTQTPKHLITATGQRVTLRCSPRSGDLSVYWYQQSLDQGLQFLIQYYNGEERAKGNILERFSAQQFPDLHSELNLSSLELGDSALYFCASSVDPNSSYNEQFFGPGTRLTVL.

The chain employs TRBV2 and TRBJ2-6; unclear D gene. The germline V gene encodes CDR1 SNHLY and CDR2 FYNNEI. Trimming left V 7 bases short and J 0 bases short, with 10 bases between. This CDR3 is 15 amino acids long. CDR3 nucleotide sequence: TGTGCCAGCACCCTAGGCCTCTCTGGGGCCAACGTCCTGACTTTC. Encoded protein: CASTLGLSGANVLTF.

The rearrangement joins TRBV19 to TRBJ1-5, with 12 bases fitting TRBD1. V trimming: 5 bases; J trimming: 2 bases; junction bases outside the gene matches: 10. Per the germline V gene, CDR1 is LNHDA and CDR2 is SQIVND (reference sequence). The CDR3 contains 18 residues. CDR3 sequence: CASSVPGTGGSGNQPQHF. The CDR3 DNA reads TGTGCCAGTAGTGTTCCGGGGACAGGGGGCTCTGGCAATCAGCCCCAGCATTTT.

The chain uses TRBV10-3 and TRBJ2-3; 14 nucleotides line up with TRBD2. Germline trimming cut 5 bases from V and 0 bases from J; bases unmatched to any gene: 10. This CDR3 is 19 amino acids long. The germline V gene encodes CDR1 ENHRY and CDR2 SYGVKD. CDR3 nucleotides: TGTGCCATCAGTCCTCCCGGGACTAGCGGGGGCCTCAGCACAGATACGCAGTATTTT. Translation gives CAISPPGTSGGLSTDTQYF.

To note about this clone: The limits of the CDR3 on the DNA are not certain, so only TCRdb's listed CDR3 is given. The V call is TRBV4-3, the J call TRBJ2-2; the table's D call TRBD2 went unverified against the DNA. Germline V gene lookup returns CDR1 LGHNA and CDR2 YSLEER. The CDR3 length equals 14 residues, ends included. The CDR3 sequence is CASSQDFGAGELFF.

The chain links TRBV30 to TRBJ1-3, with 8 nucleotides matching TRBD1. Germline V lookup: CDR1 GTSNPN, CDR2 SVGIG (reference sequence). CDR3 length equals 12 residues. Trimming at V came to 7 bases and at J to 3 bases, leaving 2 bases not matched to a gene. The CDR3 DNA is TGTGCCTTTACAGGGGGTGGAAACACCATATATTTT. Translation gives CAFTGGGNTIYF.